What follows are 28 T cell receptor beta chains derived from one specimen sequenced in a study of neoadjuvant nivolumab and ipilimumab in lung cancer. Sequencing was performed with immunoSEQ multiplex PCR; in TCRdb, only in-frame clones are kept and a portion is missing. The repertoire holds around 4,500 clones, with roughly 70% as singletons. The source material was tumor tissue, sampled after neoadjuvant nivolumab, alone or with ipilimumab, at or shortly before surgery. The source is an adult with non-small cell lung cancer.

This chain links TRBV10-3 with TRBJ2-1; D might be TRBD1 or TRBD2, each matching 5 bases. Germline CDR1 reads ENHRY; CDR2 reads SYGVKD. The CDR3 consists of 13 residues. The ends were cut back, 4 bases at V and 6 bases at J, with 10 bases in the middle. The CDR3 bases are TGTGCCATCAGTGCCGGGGCTGGCAATGAGCAGTTCTTC. Translated: CAISAGAGNEQFF.

CDR3 in amino acids: CASSIGGSSVYGYTF. Here the CDR3 DNA reads TGTGCCAGTAGTATAGGAGGGTCGTCAGTCTATGGCTACACCTTC. The rearrangement links TRBV19 to TRBJ1-2; D is ambiguous. Looked up from germline, CDR1 is LNHDA and CDR2 is SQIVND (reference sequence). CDR3 length: 15 residues. Trimming shortened V by 1 base and J by 4 bases, and 13 bases separated the two germline ends.

In its sample, this clone was seen once. The V and J genes are TRBV28 and TRBJ2-1, with 11 bases that match TRBD2. CDR3 length: 15 residues. V gave up 5 bases and J gave up 5 bases; unmatched junction bases: 5. From germline, CDR1 is MDHEN and CDR2 SYDVKM. CDR3 DNA: TGTGCCAGCAGTCCGACTAGCGGGGCCCACAATGAGCAGTTCTTC. Translating gives CASSPTSGAHNEQFF.

The chain is built from TRBV29-1 and TRBJ2-7; D ambiguous. The V end was cut by 6 bases, the J end by 2 bases, with 11 bases between. Germline V CDR1 and CDR2: SQVTM, ANQGSEA. The CDR3 extends over 12 amino acids. The CDR3 DNA follows: TGCAGCGTCGCTCAGGCTACCTACGAGCAGTACTTC. Translating gives CSVAQATYEQYF.

The chain couples TRBV19 to TRBJ2-3; D is possibly TRBD2 (7 bases). Per germline, CDR1 LNHDA and CDR2 SQIVND (reference sequence). The CDR3 has 16 amino acids. V was clipped by 4 bases and J by 1 base, with 15 bases between them. CDR3 amino acids: CASSTLRGAGTDTQYF. CDR3 DNA: TGTGCCAGTAGTACCTTACGGGGGGCAGGCACAGATACGCAGTATTTT.

This clone was observed a single time. V usage is TRBV5-1 and J usage is TRBJ2-2, with 8 bases matching TRBD1. Germline trimming cut 0 bases from V and 2 bases from J; bases unmatched to any gene: 3. CDR1 and CDR2 (germline): SGHRS, YFSETQ. The CDR3 contains 16 residues. The CDR3 DNA reads as TGCGCCAGCAGCTTGGAGGGACAGGCCAACACCGGGGAGCTGTTTTTT. It yields the protein CASSLEGQANTGELFF.

This clone showed up just a few times. The chain has TRBV6-6 and TRBJ1-2, with unresolved D. The CDR3 runs to 13 residues. CDR1 is MNHNY and CDR2 is SVGAGI in the germline V gene (reference sequence). V was clipped by 0 bases and J by 7 bases, with 9 bases between them. The DNA of the CDR3 is TGTGCCAGCAGTTACTCGGGAAGTGTTGGCTACACCTTC. Translated: CASSYSGSVGYTF.

This clone came up once. The rearrangement links TRBV27 to TRBJ2-3; 9 bases are shared with TRBD2. From germline, CDR1 is MNHEY and CDR2 SMNVEV (reference sequence). V lost 2 bases to trimming and J lost 4 bases; unmatched junction nucleotides: 4. This CDR3 contains 15 residues. CDR3 in amino acids: CASSLAGGPADTQYF. In DNA form, the CDR3 reads TGTGCCAGCAGTTTAGCGGGGGGGCCGGCAGATACGCAGTATTTT.

This clone showed up just a few times. The chain has TRBV2 and TRBJ1-6; D uncertain. Germline CDR1 reads SNHLY; CDR2 reads FYNNEI. The CDR3 is made up of 13 amino acids. Trimming left V 7 bases short and J 4 bases short, with 8 bases between. In nucleotides, the CDR3 is TGTGCCAGCAACCGGGAGTATAATTCACCCCTCCACTTT. Translating it yields CASNREYNSPLHF.

This rearrangement joins TRBV7-6 to TRBJ2-1; D is possibly TRBD1 (5 bases). This CDR3 has 14 amino acids. Trimming took 2 bases from V and 9 from J, leaving 14 bases between them. The germline gives CDR1 SGHVS, CDR2 FNYEAQ. This chain's CDR3 is CASSLFFQGGEQFF. The DNA for the CDR3 is TGTGCCAGCAGCTTATTCTTTCAGGGCGGTGAGCAGTTCTTC.

The V and J genes are TRBV29-1 and TRBJ1-1, with a tentative D call TRBD1 (6 bases). CDR1 and CDR2 (germline): SQVTM, ANQGSEA. The CDR3 is 13 residues long. Trimming cost V 7 bases and J 4 bases, with 16 bases left between them. The CDR3 loop reads CSAPGHGVTEAFF. In DNA form, the CDR3 reads TGCAGCGCTCCGGGACACGGGGTCACTGAAGCTTTCTTT.

The rearrangement uses TRBV4-1 and TRBJ1-5; possible D gene TRBD1, 6 bases. The V gene lost 3 bases and the J gene lost 7 bases, with 13 bases spanning the gap. CDR1 and CDR2 from the germline V gene are MGHRA and YSYEKL. The CDR3 has 14 residues. The CDR3 nucleotides read TGCGCCAGCAGCCACGACTCGGGGGGCCAGCCCCAGCATTTT. Its translation: CASSHDSGGQPQHF.

This chain links TRBV10-3 with TRBJ2-7; 7 nucleotides match TRBD2. Looked up from germline, CDR1 is ENHRY and CDR2 is SYGVKD. V trimming: 8 bases; J trimming: 2 bases; junction bases outside the gene matches: 3. This CDR3 spans 12 amino acids. The CDR3 DNA is TGTGCCATCTCTAGCGGTACCTACGAGCAGTACTTC. Translation gives CAISSGTYEQYF.

This clone was counted a single time. The genes are TRBV7-2 and TRBJ2-7, with a tentative D call TRBD2 (5 bases). Trimming left V 5 bases short and J 7 bases short, with 9 bases between. Germline V lookup: CDR1 SGHTA, CDR2 FQGNSA. This CDR3 spans 11 amino acids. CDR3 DNA sequence: TGTGCCAGCAGCCCCACGGGGGAGCAGTACTTC. Protein sequence: CASSPTGEQYF.

The rearrangement joins TRBV9 to TRBJ1-3; D gene unclear. The germline V gene has CDR1 SGDLS and CDR2 YYNGEE. The V gene lost 10 bases and the J gene lost 3 bases, with 17 bases spanning the gap. There are 14 residues in the CDR3. CDR3 loop: CAPKSGRFGNTIYF. The CDR3 DNA sequence: TGTGCCCCTAAAAGTGGACGCTTTGGAAACACCATATATTTT.

This clone was detected once. The chain combines TRBV5-1 with TRBJ1-6; D remains unclear. Per the germline V gene, CDR1 is SGHRS and CDR2 is YFSETQ. The V end was cut by 0 bases, the J end by 10 bases, with 11 bases between. The CDR3 has 14 residues. Here the CDR3 DNA reads TGCGCCAGCAGCTTGGAAGGGCTACGGTCACCCCTCCACTTT. Translated, it gives CASSLEGLRSPLHF. The variable domain in full, completed from reference TRBV5-1 and TRBJ1-6, reads KAGVTQTPRYLIKTRGQQVTLSCSPISGHRSVSWYQQTPGQGLQFLFEYFSETQRNKGNFPGRFSGRQFSNSRSEMNVSTLELGDSALYLCASSLEGLRSPLHFGNGTRLTVT.

V and J are TRBV2 and TRBJ1-2; 7 bases match TRBD1. Trimming cost V 6 bases and J 7 bases; bases outside gene matches: 8. The CDR3 consists of 13 residues. The V gene's germline CDR1 is SNHLY and CDR2 FYNNEI. The CDR3 DNA is TGTGCCAGCAGGACGGACAGGACCGGTGGCTACACCTTC. This translates into CASRTDRTGGYTF.

The V call is TRBV18, the J call TRBJ2-7, with 7 nucleotides matching TRBD2. The trim removed 2 bases at V and 4 bases at J, leaving 5 bases unmatched. The length of the CDR3 is 14 residues. CDR1 is KGHSH, CDR2 LQKENI, per germline. This CDR3 reads CASSPGTGGYEQYV. The CDR3 DNA follows: TGTGCCAGCTCACCAGGGACGGGGGGTTACGAGCAGTACGTC.

The V and J genes are TRBV5-8 and TRBJ2-2; 8 nucleotides agree with TRBD1. This CDR3 has 17 residues. Losses at the gene ends were 4 bases for V and 2 bases for J; bases not matched to a gene: 10. Germline loops: CDR1 SGHTS, CDR2 YDEGEE. Here the CDR3 DNA reads TGTGCCAGCAGCCCCCCAGGGGGCAGGGGCAACACCGGGGAGCTGTTTTTT. Translation gives CASSPPGGRGNTGELFF.

The chain links TRBV6-5 to TRBJ2-7, with 10 bases identical to TRBD1. V shed 5 bases, J shed 2 bases, and the junction held 3 bases outside the gene matches. Germline V CDR1 and CDR2: MNHEY, SVGAGI. The CDR3 is 14 amino acids. The CDR3 sequence: CASSEDRGPYEQYF. In nucleotides, the CDR3 is TGTGCCAGCAGTGAAGACAGGGGGCCCTACGAGCAGTACTTC.

This rearrangement joins TRBV29-1 to TRBJ2-7; tentative D call: TRBD1 (6 bases). The CDR3 loop spans 12 amino acids. The V end lost 6 bases, the J end lost 7 bases, and 16 bases lay between the germline ends. Looked up from germline, CDR1 is SQVTM and CDR2 is ANQGSEA. CDR3: CSVSHMQGEQYF. DNA for the CDR3: TGCAGCGTCTCCCATATGCAGGGGGAGCAGTACTTC.

Only one count was recorded for this clone. The chain is built from TRBV6-5 and TRBJ1-2, with TRBD1 as a possible D gene (6 bases). The CDR3 has 13 amino acids. The germline V gene has CDR1 MNHEY and CDR2 SVGAGI. Trimming took off 0 bases at V and 9 bases at J, with 11 bases between the two ends. The CDR3 region has the DNA TGTGCCAGCAGTTACTCCCGGGGGCGCAGCTACACCTTC. Its protein is CASSYSRGRSYTF.

The chain links TRBV5-1 to TRBJ2-1; the D gene is possibly TRBD2 (5 bases). V gave up 4 bases and J gave up 4 bases, with 15 bases separating them. The CDR3 extends over 15 amino acids. CDR1 is SGHRS and CDR2 is YFSETQ in the germline V gene. The CDR3 is CASSELRVWYNEQFF. CDR3 bases: TGCGCCAGCAGCGAACTGAGGGTTTGGTACAATGAGCAGTTCTTC.

This chain uses TRBV5-6 with TRBJ2-7; D remains unclear. The CDR3 runs to 13 residues. Per the germline V gene, CDR1 is SGHDT and CDR2 is YYEEEE. V lost 6 bases to trimming and J lost 5 bases, with 15 bases between them. The CDR3, as DNA: TGTGCCAGCACCATCTCGGCGAGCCACGAGCAGTACGTC. Its protein is CASTISASHEQYV.

The V call is TRBV11-2, the J call TRBJ1-3; no definite D call. The ends were cut back, 0 bases at V and 0 bases at J, with 3 bases in the middle. The CDR3 has 14 amino acids. Germline values: CDR1 SGHAT, CDR2 FQNNGV. CDR3 DNA sequence: TGTGCCAGCAGCTTAGACCCCTCTGGAAACACCATATATTTT. As protein: CASSLDPSGNTIYF.

V and J are TRBV10-3 and TRBJ1-2; 7 bases line up with TRBD1. With 2 bases clipped from V and 3 bases from J, the junction kept 0 bases outside the gene matches. In germline, CDR1 is ENHRY, CDR2 SYGVKD. CDR3 length: 13 residues. CDR3 sequence reads: CAISEGTDYGYTF. CDR3 bases: TGTGCCATCAGTGAGGGGACAGACTATGGCTACACCTTC.

The table lists this clone with a few counts. The gene calls are TRBV10-1 and TRBJ1-1, with 8 bases fitting TRBD1. CDR3 length: 13 residues. Germline-derived CDR1 and CDR2 are WNHNN and SYGVQD (reference sequence). V was clipped by 6 bases and J by 4 bases; unmatched bases: 4. The CDR3 DNA follows: TGCGCCAGCAGCCCGGACAGGGCCACTGAAGCTTTCTTT. It specifies CASSPDRATEAFF.

The V and J genes are TRBV10-3 and TRBJ1-2, with D unclear. Looked up from germline, CDR1 is ENHRY and CDR2 is SYGVKD. The CDR3 spans 13 residues. V was clipped by 6 bases and J by 5 bases, with 13 bases between them. In DNA, the CDR3 is TGTGCCATCAGCGAGGGAGGCAAGTATGGCTACACCTTC. Its protein product is CAISEGGKYGYTF.